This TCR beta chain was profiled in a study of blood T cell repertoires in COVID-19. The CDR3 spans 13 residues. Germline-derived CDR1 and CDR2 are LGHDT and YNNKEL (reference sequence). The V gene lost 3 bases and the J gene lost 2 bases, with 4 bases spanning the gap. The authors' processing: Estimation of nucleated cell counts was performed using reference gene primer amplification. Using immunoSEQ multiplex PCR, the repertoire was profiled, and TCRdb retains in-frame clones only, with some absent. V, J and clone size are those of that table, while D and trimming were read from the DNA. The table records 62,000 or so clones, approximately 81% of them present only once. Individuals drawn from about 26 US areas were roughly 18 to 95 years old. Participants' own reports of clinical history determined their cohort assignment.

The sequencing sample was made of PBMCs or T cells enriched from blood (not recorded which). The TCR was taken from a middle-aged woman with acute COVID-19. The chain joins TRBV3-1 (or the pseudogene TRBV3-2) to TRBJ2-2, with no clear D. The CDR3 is CASSHHNTGELFF. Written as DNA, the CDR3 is TGTGCCAGCAGCCATCATAACACCGGGGAGCTGTTTTTT.